These 7 T cell receptor beta chains were all obtained from the same sample, sequenced in a study of blood T cells in healthy people across ages. It was with a sample-barcoded 5' primer and a J-beta primer mix that a second PCR of roughly 7 to 12 cycles was run. From the 5' RACE reads, TCRdb called clonotypes with MiXCR, one entry per CDR3 protein. The sample shows roughly 730,000 distinct CDR3 sequences, approximately 53% of them seen only once. The sample consisted of blood. These receptors originate from a man between 40 and 49 years old in good health.

The chain joins TRBV7-2 to TRBJ1-5; D gene uncertain. The CDR3 length is 14 residues. Trimming took 2 bases from V and 3 from J, leaving 8 bases between them. Germline loops: CDR1 SGHTA, CDR2 FQGNSA. Here the CDR3 reads CASSLTSANQPQHF. CDR3 in DNA: TGTGCCAGCAGCTTAACTTCGGCCAATCAGCCCCAGCATTTT.

This clonotype has a single count. The chain combines TRBV7-2 with TRBJ1-5; D possibly corresponds to TRBD1 (6 bases). V was pared by 3 bases and J by 5 bases, with 14 bases between. Germline V gives CDR1 SGHTA, CDR2 FQGNSA. The CDR3 has 15 residues. The CDR3 nucleotides are TGTGCCAGCAGCTTGTACCGGGGGGCGGATCAGCCCCAGCATTTT. It yields the protein CASSLYRGADQPQHF. The full variable domain, with the rest looked up from reference TRBV7-2 and TRBJ1-5, is GAGVSQSPSNKVTEKGKDVELRCDPISGHTALYWYRQSLGQGLEFLIYFQGNSAPDKSGLPSDRFSAERTGGSVSTLTIQRTQQEDSAVYLCASSLYRGADQPQHFGDGTRLSIL.

This chain links TRBV10-3 with TRBJ2-7; D is uncertain. The CDR3 has 13 amino acids. Germline-derived CDR1 and CDR2 are ENHRY and SYGVKD. V shed 4 bases and J shed 1 base, with 8 bases lying between them. The CDR3 region has the DNA TGTGCCATCAGTGTACAGCCTTCCTACGAGCAGTACTTC. It specifies CAISVQPSYEQYF.

The chain combines TRBV20-1 with TRBJ2-3; no definite D call. The V end was cut by 1 base, the J end by 4 bases, with 6 bases between. The CDR3 is made up of 12 amino acids. Germline V gives CDR1 DFQATT, CDR2 SNEGSKA (reference sequence). The DNA of the CDR3 is TGCAGTGCTAGAGGCACCCCAGATACGCAGTATTTT. Its translation is CSARGTPDTQYF.

This clonotype was seen a few times. This chain connects TRBV29-1 to TRBJ2-5, with D perhaps matching TRBD2 (6 bases). The J call is uncertain, as TRBJ2-7 better fits the DNA end. The germline V gene encodes CDR1 SQVTM and CDR2 ANQGSEA. The CDR3 runs to 14 residues. The CDR3 loop is CSVGFGLGGGEQYF. CDR3 nucleotide sequence: TGCAGCGTTGGATTCGGACTGGGGGGAGGCGAGCAGTACTTC.

This clonotype was observed a few times. V and J are TRBV27 and TRBJ2-4, with unresolved D. The J call may be mistaken, given a closer DNA end match to TRBJ2-7. CDR3 size: 17 residues. Germline CDR1 reads MNHEY; CDR2 reads SMNVEV (reference sequence). CDR3 in DNA: TGTGCCAGCAGTTTAAACCCCCCTTTTATGGGTTTCAACGAGCAGTACTTC. This codes for CASSLNPPFMGFNEQYF.

The chain uses TRBV7-2 and TRBJ2-1; 10 bases match TRBD1. J was trimmed by 7 bases and V by 0 bases; bases with no gene match: 0. Germline V gives CDR1 SGHTA, CDR2 FQGNSA. This CDR3 region has 14 residues. The CDR3 coding sequence is TGTGCCAGCAGCTTAGCGGGACAGGGGAATGAGCAGTTCTTC. Encoded protein: CASSLAGQGNEQFF. The variable domain in full, completed from reference TRBV7-2 and TRBJ2-1, reads GAGVSQSPSNKVTEKGKDVELRCDPISGHTALYWYRQSLGQGLEFLIYFQGNSAPDKSGLPSDRFSAERTGGSVSTLTIQRTQQEDSAVYLCASSLAGQGNEQFFGPGTRLTVL.